The next 6 T cell receptor beta chains were all read from a single sample in a study of control samples from healthy donors and cancer patients. The protocol was immunoSEQ multiplex PCR, while the TCRdb copy is restricted to in-frame clones and leaves out a portion. The table includes 150,000 or so clones, over 85% detected once. Sequencing was done on a sample of blood. These receptor sequences come from a man aged 40-49 years in good health.

This chain links TRBV6-1 with TRBJ2-3; 11 bases fit TRBD2. The CDR3 consists of 16 residues. Germline V CDR1 and CDR2: MNHNS, SASEGT. After removal of 3 bases from V and 6 bases from J, the junction contained 8 bases not matched to a gene. The CDR3 loop reads CASSDLAGGPVDTQYF. In DNA, the CDR3 is TGTGCCAGCAGTGATTTAGCGGGGGGGCCGGTGGATACGCAGTATTTT.

This clone has a single count. The V call is TRBV27, the J call TRBJ2-7, with 10 nucleotides matching TRBD1. Germline loops: CDR1 MNHEY, CDR2 SMNVEV (reference sequence). After removal of 6 bases from V and 0 bases from J, the junction contained 5 bases not matched to a gene. CDR3 size: 15 residues. CDR3 nucleotides: TGTGCCAGCAGACATGGGACAGGGGCCTCCTACGAGCAGTACTTC. This sequence encodes CASRHGTGASYEQYF.

On this clone: Additional DNA sequences in this sample encode the identical CDR3. The chain carries TRBV19 and TRBJ1-5; D remains ambiguous. From germline, CDR1 is LNHDA and CDR2 SQIVND (reference sequence). The V gene lost 3 bases and the J gene lost 4 bases, with 7 bases spanning the gap. This CDR3 has 13 amino acids. The CDR3 protein is CASSMGGNQPQHF. In DNA form, the CDR3 reads TGTGCCAGTAGTATGGGAGGGAATCAGCCCCAGCATTTT. Full variable domain (remainder filled in from reference TRBV19 and TRBJ1-5): DGGITQSPKYLFRKEGQNVTLSCEQNLNHDAMYWYRQDPGQGLRLIYYSQIVNDFQKGDIAEGYSVSREKKESFPLTVTSAQKNPTAFYLCASSMGGNQPQHFGDGTRLSIL.

This clone appeared a single time. The chain combines TRBV19 with TRBJ1-1, with unresolved D. Trimming left V 6 bases short and J 0 bases short, with 17 bases between. Germline assignment: CDR1 LNHDA and CDR2 SQIVND (reference sequence). The CDR3 is made up of 16 amino acids. DNA for the CDR3: TGTGCCAGTAGCATGCCTGGGTCGGCAATGAACACTGAAGCTTTCTTT. It specifies CASSMPGSAMNTEAFF.

The chain links TRBV30 to TRBJ1-2; maybe TRBD1 (5 bases). The CDR3 is made up of 13 amino acids. The V end lost 2 bases, the J end lost 6 bases, and 13 bases lay between the germline ends. CDR1 and CDR2 (germline): GTSNPN, SVGIG (reference sequence). CDR3 in DNA: TGTGCCTGGAGTAGGGGTAGTATCGATGGCTACACCTTC. As protein: CAWSRGSIDGYTF.

This sequence joins TRBV10-3 and TRBJ1-2; 12 bases agree with TRBD1. The V segment lost 7 bases and the J segment 8 bases; nucleotides outside the gene matches: 8. CDR3 size: 14 residues. CDR1 and CDR2 from the germline V gene are ENHRY and SYGVKD. The CDR3 nucleotides are TGTGCCATCAACAAGGGACAGGGGGCCAGAGGCTACACCTTC. Its protein is CAINKGQGARGYTF.